This T cell receptor beta chain originates from a study of blood T cell repertoires in COVID-19. In the study overall: Samples taken during acute and convalescent COVID-19 were collected in the United States, Italy and Spain. The cDNA or gDNA used as material had been derived from T cells, B-cell-depleted T cells, or PBMCs.

Trimming removed 4 bases from V and 3 bases from J; junction bases left unmatched: 7. This CDR3 region has 16 residues. CDR1 and CDR2 (germline): LGHDT, YNNKEL (reference sequence). Seattle patients were enrolled during active infection and followed longitudinally. Original analysis: Quantification of nucleated cells was approximated via reference gene primer amplification. Some clones are missing from TCRdb's copy, which holds only in-frame ones; the method was immunoSEQ multiplex PCR. D and trimming were read from the DNA, whereas the V and J calls and clone size are those reported in that table. The sample lists 250,000 to 350,000 clones; 65% to 85% were seen once. This clone was found a few times.

Material: peripheral blood. The gene calls are TRBV3-1 (or the pseudogene TRBV3-2) and TRBJ2-2; 8 bases are a match to TRBD2. The clonotype comes from a person aged 70 to 85 with COVID-19, enrolled during active disease. The CDR3 loop reads CASSLQRGRDTGELFF. The CDR3 nucleotides are TGTGCCAGCAGCCTCCAGCGGGGGCGGGACACCGGGGAGCTGTTTTTT.